This T cell receptor beta chain was retrieved from a study of blood T cell repertoires in COVID-19. Study at large: Some COVID-19 samples were acute and others convalescent; all came from the United States, Italy and Spain. From T cells, B-cell-depleted T cells, or PBMCs came the material, which was cDNA or gDNA.

Trimming removed 0 bases at V and 11 bases at J, with 16 bases between. This CDR3 has 15 residues. The germline V gene encodes CDR1 PRHDT and CDR2 FYEKMQ (reference sequence). Per the authors' pipeline: Reference gene primer amplification gave estimated nucleated cell counts. Assay used: immunoSEQ multiplex PCR; TCRdb lists only in-frame clones, some missing. V and J calls and clone size are copied from that table; D and trimming were computed from the DNA. The sample shows 150,000 to 200,000 clones, more than 75% of them seen only once. Enrolment of Seattle patients took place during active infection, and they were followed longitudinally.

The receptor was isolated from a person aged 70 to 85 with COVID-19, enrolled during active disease. Source material: peripheral blood. The chain carries TRBV13 and TRBJ1-4, with D tentatively TRBD1 (5 bases). CDR3 in DNA: TGTGCCAGCAGCTTAGGCGACAGCCTCAAGACCAAACTGTTTTTT. It is translated as CASSLGDSLKTKLFF.